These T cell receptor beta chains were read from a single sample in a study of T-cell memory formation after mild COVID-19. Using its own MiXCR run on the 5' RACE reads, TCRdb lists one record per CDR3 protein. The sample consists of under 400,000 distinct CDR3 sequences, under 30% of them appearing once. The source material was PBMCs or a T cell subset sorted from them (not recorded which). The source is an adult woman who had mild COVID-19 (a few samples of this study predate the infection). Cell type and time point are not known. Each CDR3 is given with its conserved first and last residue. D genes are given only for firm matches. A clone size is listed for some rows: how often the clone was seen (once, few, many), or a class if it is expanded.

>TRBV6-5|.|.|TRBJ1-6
CASGRGVGISPLHF
TGTGCCAGCGGCCGGGGGGTTGGGATTTCACCCCTCCACTTT
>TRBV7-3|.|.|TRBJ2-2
CASSLGFNGGELFF
TGTGCCAGCAGCCTAGGCTTTAATGGCGGGGAGCTGTTTTTT
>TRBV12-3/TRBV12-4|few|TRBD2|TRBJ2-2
CASSGTSGFIRDTGELFF
TGTGCCAGCAGCGGGACTAGCGGGTTCATTCGGGACACCGGGGAGCTGTTTTTT
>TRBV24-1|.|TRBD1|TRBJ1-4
CATSDPGQSHEKLFF
TGTGCCACCAGTGATCCGGGACAGTCCCATGAAAAACTGTTTTTT
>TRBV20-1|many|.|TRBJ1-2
CSARQGSGYGYTF
TGCAGTGCTAGACAGGGGAGCGGCTATGGCTACACCTTC
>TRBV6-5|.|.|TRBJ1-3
CASSYSRWAREAGNTIYF
TGTGCCAGCAGTTACTCCCGGTGGGCCAGGGAAGCTGGAAACACCATATATTTT
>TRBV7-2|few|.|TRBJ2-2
CASSLDWAGELFF
TGTGCCAGCAGCTTAGACTGGGCCGGGGAGCTGTTTTTT
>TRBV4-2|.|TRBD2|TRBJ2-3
CASSQGARGLVSDTQYF
TGTGCCAGCAGCCAAGGTGCGAGGGGACTAGTTTCGGATACGCAGTATTTT
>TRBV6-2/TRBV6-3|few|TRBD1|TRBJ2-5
CASSFPGTGGEETQYF
TGTGCCAGCAGTTTCCCCGGGACAGGGGGCGAAGAGACCCAGTACTTC
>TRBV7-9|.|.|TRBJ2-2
CASSLQGPTGELFF
TGTGCCAGCAGCTTACAGGGTCCCACCGGGGAGCTGTTTTTT
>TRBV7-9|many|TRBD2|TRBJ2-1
CASSLGASGSRNEQFF
TGTGCCAGCAGCTTAGGGGCTAGCGGGAGTAGGAATGAGCAGTTCTTC
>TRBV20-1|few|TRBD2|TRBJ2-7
CSAQTQRGPLEQYF
TGCAGTGCTCAGACCCAGCGGGGGCCCTTGGAGCAGTACTTC
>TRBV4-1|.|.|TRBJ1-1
CASSQDVAEYPEAFF
TGCGCCAGCAGCCAAGATGTAGCCGAGTACCCTGAAGCTTTCTTT
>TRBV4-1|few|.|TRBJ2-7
CASSQVAGTPYEQYF
TGCGCCAGCAGCCAAGTGGCGGGGACGCCCTACGAGCAGTACTTC
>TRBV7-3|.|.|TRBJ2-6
CASSAGDRFLSGANVLTF
TGTGCCAGCAGCGCCGGAGACAGGTTCCTCTCTGGGGCCAACGTCCTGACTTTC
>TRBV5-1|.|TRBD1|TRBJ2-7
CASSPHDRGYSREQYF
TGCGCCAGCAGCCCGCACGACAGGGGGTATTCGCGCGAGCAGTACTTC
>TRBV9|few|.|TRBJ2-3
CASSSSRTTTDTQYF
TGTGCCAGCAGCTCCTCCAGGACTACCACAGATACGCAGTATTTT
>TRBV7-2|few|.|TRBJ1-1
CASSSIYSEAFF
TGTGCCAGCAGCTCCATTTACTCAGAAGCTTTCTTT
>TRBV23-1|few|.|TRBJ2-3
CASSQSGGPTRHSTDTQYF
TGCGCCAGCAGTCAATCCGGGGGGCCAACCCGTCACTCTACTGATACGCAGTATTTT
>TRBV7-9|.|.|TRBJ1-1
CASSLQGMGTEAFF
TGTGCCAGCAGCCTACAGGGCATGGGGACTGAAGCTTTCTTT
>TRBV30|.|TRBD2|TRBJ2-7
CAWSVSAASGRVTYEQYF
TGTGCCTGGAGTGTGTCGGCGGCTAGCGGGAGGGTAACCTACGAGCAGTACTTC
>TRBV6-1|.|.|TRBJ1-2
CASELSGARGGYTF
TGTGCCAGCGAGCTGTCAGGAGCCCGCGGCGGCTACACCTTC
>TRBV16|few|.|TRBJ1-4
CASSHPGRPTNEKLFF
TGTGCCAGCAGCCACCCTGGGAGGCCAACTAATGAAAAACTGTTTTTT
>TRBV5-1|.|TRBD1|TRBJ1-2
CASSPRQGIDYGYTF
TGCGCCAGCAGCCCGCGACAGGGGATCGACTATGGCTACACCTTC